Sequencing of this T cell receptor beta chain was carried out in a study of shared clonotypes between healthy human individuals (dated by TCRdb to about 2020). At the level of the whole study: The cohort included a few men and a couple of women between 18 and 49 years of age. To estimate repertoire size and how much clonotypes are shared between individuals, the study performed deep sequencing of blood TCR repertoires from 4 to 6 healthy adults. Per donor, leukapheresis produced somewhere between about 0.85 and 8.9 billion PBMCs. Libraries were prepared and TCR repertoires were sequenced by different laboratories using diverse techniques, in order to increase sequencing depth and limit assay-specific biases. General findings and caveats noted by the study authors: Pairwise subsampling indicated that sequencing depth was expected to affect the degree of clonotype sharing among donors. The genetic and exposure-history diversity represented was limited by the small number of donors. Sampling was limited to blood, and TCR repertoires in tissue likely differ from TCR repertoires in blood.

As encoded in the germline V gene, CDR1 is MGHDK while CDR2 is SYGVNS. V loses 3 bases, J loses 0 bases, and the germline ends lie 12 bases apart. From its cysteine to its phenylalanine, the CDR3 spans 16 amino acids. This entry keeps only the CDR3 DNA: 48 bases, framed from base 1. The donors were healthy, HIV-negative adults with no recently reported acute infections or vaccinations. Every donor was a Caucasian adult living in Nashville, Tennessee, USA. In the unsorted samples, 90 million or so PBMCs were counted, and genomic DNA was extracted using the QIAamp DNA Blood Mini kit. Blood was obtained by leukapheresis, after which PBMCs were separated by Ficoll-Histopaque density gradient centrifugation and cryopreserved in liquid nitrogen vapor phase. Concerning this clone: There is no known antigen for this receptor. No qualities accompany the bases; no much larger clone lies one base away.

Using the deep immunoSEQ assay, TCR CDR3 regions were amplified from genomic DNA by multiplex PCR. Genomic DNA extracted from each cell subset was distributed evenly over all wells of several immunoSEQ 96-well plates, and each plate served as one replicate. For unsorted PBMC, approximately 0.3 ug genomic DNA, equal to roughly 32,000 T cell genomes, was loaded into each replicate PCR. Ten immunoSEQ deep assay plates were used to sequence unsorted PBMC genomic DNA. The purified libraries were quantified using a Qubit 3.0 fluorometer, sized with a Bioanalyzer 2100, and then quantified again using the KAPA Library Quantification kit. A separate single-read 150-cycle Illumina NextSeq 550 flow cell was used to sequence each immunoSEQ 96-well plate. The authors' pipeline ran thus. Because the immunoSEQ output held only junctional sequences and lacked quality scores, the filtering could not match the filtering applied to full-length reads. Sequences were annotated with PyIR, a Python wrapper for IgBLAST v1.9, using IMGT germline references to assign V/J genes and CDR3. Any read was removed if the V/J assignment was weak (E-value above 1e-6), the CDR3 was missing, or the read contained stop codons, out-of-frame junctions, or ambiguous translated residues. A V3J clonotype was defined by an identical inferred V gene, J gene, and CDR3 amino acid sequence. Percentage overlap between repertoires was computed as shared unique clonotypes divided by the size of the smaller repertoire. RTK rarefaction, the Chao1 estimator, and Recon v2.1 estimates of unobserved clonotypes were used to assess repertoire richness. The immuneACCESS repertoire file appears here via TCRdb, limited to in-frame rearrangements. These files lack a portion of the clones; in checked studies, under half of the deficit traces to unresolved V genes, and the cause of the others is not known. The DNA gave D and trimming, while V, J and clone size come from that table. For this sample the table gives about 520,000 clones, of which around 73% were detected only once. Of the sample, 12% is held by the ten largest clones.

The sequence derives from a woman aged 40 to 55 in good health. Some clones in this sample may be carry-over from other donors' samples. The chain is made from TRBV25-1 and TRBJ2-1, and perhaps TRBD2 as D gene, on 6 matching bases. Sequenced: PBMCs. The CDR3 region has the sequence CASSDPRGNSYNEQFF. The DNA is TGTGCCAGCAGTGATCCCCGCGGGAACTCCTACAATGAGCAGTTCTTC.